Below are 19 T cell receptor beta chains sequenced from a single sample in a study of control samples from healthy donors and cancer patients. Sequenced by immunoSEQ multiplex PCR; TCRdb stores in-frame clones only, minus some. This table holds 130,000 or so clones, 85% to 95% found once. The specimen was PBMCs. The receptors come from a man aged 55 to 70 with colorectal cancer.

This sequence joins TRBV5-5 and TRBJ2-2; D call uncertain. The germline gives CDR1 SGHKS, CDR2 YYEKEE (reference sequence). This CDR3 comprises 14 residues. V was trimmed by 3 bases and J by 1 base, leaving 7 bases between them. The CDR3 protein is CASSSSQNTGELFF. As DNA, the CDR3 is TGTGCCAGCAGCTCCAGCCAGAACACCGGGGAGCTGTTTTTT.

The chain combines TRBV2 with TRBJ2-7; the D gene could be TRBD1 or TRBD2 (5 bases each). CDR3 length: 15 amino acids. Trimming took off 9 bases at V and 0 bases at J, with 18 bases between the two ends. The germline V gene has CDR1 SNHLY and CDR2 FYNNEI. In DNA, the CDR3 is TGTGCCAGTCGCTACCTAGAGGGGTACTCCTACGAGCAGTACTTC. Translation: CASRYLEGYSYEQYF.

The chain combines TRBV6-1 with TRBJ2-7; D gene uncertain. Trimming stripped 0 bases from V and 9 bases from J, with 15 bases between. Germline values: CDR1 MNHNS, CDR2 SASEGT. The CDR3 has 14 residues. Written as DNA, the CDR3 is TGTGCCAGCAGTGAAGCGCTCGCCGAAGGTCGGCAGTACTTC. Amino acid sequence: CASSEALAEGRQYF.

The rearrangement links TRBV9 to TRBJ2-3; a possible D gene is TRBD1 (6 bases). The CDR3 is made up of 15 amino acids. The V end was cut by 4 bases, the J end by 0 bases, with 12 bases between. Germline CDR1 is SGDLS and CDR2 is YYNGEE. The CDR3 protein is CASSSGTHSTDTQYF. CDR3 nucleotides: TGTGCCAGCAGCTCCGGGACACATAGCACAGATACGCAGTATTTT.

The chain combines TRBV19 with TRBJ1-5; weak D call: TRBD1 (5 bases). This CDR3 contains 12 residues. Germline V gives CDR1 LNHDA, CDR2 SQIVND (reference sequence). The V end was cut by 3 bases, the J end by 7 bases, with 7 bases between. The CDR3 region is CASSIGGQPQHF. In DNA, the CDR3 is TGTGCCAGTAGTATCGGGGGGCAGCCCCAGCATTTT.

The chain has TRBV15 and TRBJ2-7; 7 bases agree with TRBD1. The germline CDR1 and CDR2 sequences are LNHNV and YYDKDF (reference sequence). The ends lost 3 bases at V and 0 bases at J; junction bases unmatched: 8. This CDR3 contains 16 residues. This CDR3 is CATSRTGTDGSYEQYF. In DNA form, the CDR3 reads TGTGCCACCAGCAGGACCGGGACAGATGGCTCCTACGAGCAGTACTTC.

The chain combines TRBV6-4 with TRBJ2-2, with 7 bases aligning to TRBD1. The V and J ends lost 10 bases and 0 bases, in that order; junction bases with no gene match: 5. The CDR3 runs to 14 residues. Germline assignment: CDR1 MRHNA and CDR2 SNTAGT. The DNA of the CDR3 is TGTGCCACCTCGACAGGGCCGAACACCGGGGAGCTGTTTTTT. Translating gives CATSTGPNTGELFF.

A note on this clone: This specimen includes other DNA sequences encoding the same CDR3. The chain recombines TRBV12-3 or TRBV12-4 with TRBJ1-5; D is perhaps TRBD1 (5 bases). This CDR3 is built from 12 residues. Trimming removed 6 bases from V and 7 bases from J, with 10 bases in between. The CDR3 reads CASSLGVQPQHF. The CDR3 nucleotides are TGTGCCAGCAGCCTAGGGGTCCAGCCCCAGCATTTT.

V is TRBV28 and J is TRBJ1-5; 8 bases align to TRBD1. Germline assignment: CDR1 MDHEN and CDR2 SYDVKM. The trim removed 4 bases at V and 4 bases at J, leaving 6 bases unmatched. This CDR3 region has 15 residues. The CDR3 coding sequence is TGTGCCAGCAGTTCTCCGACAGGGGTGAATCAGCCCCAGCATTTT. Amino acid sequence: CASSSPTGVNQPQHF. Supplemented by reference TRBV28 and TRBJ1-5, the full variable domain reads DVKVTQSSRYLVKRTGEKVFLECVQDMDHENMFWYRQDPGLGLRLIYFSYDVKMKEKGDIPEGYSVSREKKERFSLILESASTNQTSMYLCASSSPTGVNQPQHFGDGTRLSIL.

Written as DNA, the CDR3 is TGTGCCAGCAGTTACTTCCGGGACCAAGAGACCCAGTACTTC. Amino acids: CASSYFRDQETQYF. The rearrangement joins TRBV6-5 to TRBJ2-5; unclear D gene. Between the trimmed V and J ends, which lost 1 base and 0 bases, there was a span of 6 bases. This CDR3 comprises 14 residues. The germline V gene encodes CDR1 MNHEY and CDR2 SVGAGI.

The V gene is TRBV18, the J gene TRBJ1-2, with TRBD1 matching 8 bases. V lost 5 bases to trimming and J lost 6 bases; unmatched junction nucleotides: 8. Per germline, CDR1 KGHSH and CDR2 LQKENI. This CDR3 is built from 14 residues. Here the CDR3 reads CASSTTGVDNGYTF. CDR3 bases: TGTGCCAGCTCAACGACAGGGGTTGATAATGGCTACACCTTC. The variable domain in full, completed from reference TRBV18 and TRBJ1-2, reads NAGVMQNPRHLVRRRGQEARLRCSPMKGHSHVYWYRQLPEEGLKFMVYLQKENIIDESGMPKERFSAEFPKEGPSILRIQQVVRGDSAAYFCASSTTGVDNGYTFGSGTRLTVV.

V usage is TRBV4-2 and J usage is TRBJ2-3; 14 bases align to TRBD2. V lost 1 base, J lost 3 bases, and 6 bases stayed unmatched. Germline loops: CDR1 LGHNA, CDR2 YNFKEQ. This CDR3 region has 18 residues. The CDR3 DNA reads TGTGCCAGCAGCCAAGGACTAGCGGGGGGGGTACAGACAGATACGCAGTATTTT. This gives the protein CASSQGLAGGVQTDTQYF.

This chain connects TRBV5-1 to TRBJ1-1, with 8 bases matching TRBD1. Germline V gives CDR1 SGHRS, CDR2 YFSETQ. Losses at the gene ends were 0 bases for V and 0 bases for J; bases not matched to a gene: 4. The CDR3 extends over 16 amino acids. The CDR3 region has the DNA TGCGCCAGCAGCTTGGATAGACAGGGGATGAACACTGAAGCTTTCTTT. This translates into CASSLDRQGMNTEAFF.

The CDR3 protein is CASEGRGSYEQYF. DNA for the CDR3: TGTGCCAGCGAAGGGAGGGGCTCCTACGAGCAGTACTTC. The V and J genes are TRBV27 and TRBJ2-7, with 7 nucleotides matching TRBD2. The CDR3 sequence is 13 residues long. The J segment lost 0 bases and the V segment lost 8 bases, leaving 4 bases of the junction unmatched. The germline CDR1 and CDR2 sequences are MNHEY and SMNVEV (reference sequence).

The chain couples TRBV19 to TRBJ2-7, with a tentative D call TRBD1 (6 bases). This CDR3 region has 14 residues. The V end was cut by 6 bases, the J end by 1 base, with 13 bases between. Germline V gene lookup returns CDR1 LNHDA and CDR2 SQIVND (reference sequence). The CDR3 loop is CASSLQGRSYEQYF. The DNA of the CDR3 is TGTGCCAGTAGCCTACAGGGACGGTCCTACGAGCAGTACTTC.

The genes are TRBV30 and TRBJ2-7, with TRBD2 as a possible D gene (5 bases). CDR1 is GTSNPN and CDR2 is SVGIG in the germline V gene (reference sequence). CDR3 length: 11 residues. The ends were cut back, 1 base at V and 7 bases at J, with 8 bases in the middle. CDR3 DNA: TGTGCCTGGAGTGGCTCGGGGGAGCAGTACTTC. This translates into CAWSGSGEQYF.

V gene TRBV5-5 combines with J gene TRBJ2-7; TRBD1 agrees at 9 bases. CDR3 length: 14 residues. V was clipped by 6 bases and J by 7 bases; unmatched bases: 11. CDR1 and CDR2 from the germline V gene are SGHKS and YYEKEE (reference sequence). The CDR3 spells CASTGTGPVGEQYF. In nucleotides, the CDR3 is TGTGCCAGCACTGGGACAGGGCCGGTCGGAGAGCAGTACTTC.

DNA of the CDR3: TGTGCCAGCAGCCAAGATCCCGGGGGCCGCCTCCGAACACCCCTCCACTTT. Protein: CASSQDPGGRLRTPLHF. The rearrangement links TRBV3-1 (or the pseudogene TRBV3-2) to TRBJ1-6, with D perhaps TRBD1 (6 bases). Trimming left V 0 bases short and J 11 bases short, with 20 bases between. The CDR3 runs 17 residues. CDR1 and CDR2 (germline): LGHDT, YNNKEL (reference sequence).

The chain links TRBV12-3 or TRBV12-4 to TRBJ1-2; 7 nucleotides line up with TRBD1. The CDR3 length is 12 residues. The junction had 2 bases not matched to a gene; V was cut back by 6 bases and J by 4 bases. The CDR3 nucleotides are TGTGCCAGCAGCCACAGGGGCTATGGCTACACCTTC. It yields the protein CASSHRGYGYTF.